A single sample is the source of the 25 T cell receptor beta chains below, sequenced in a study of monozygotic twins with inflammatory bowel disease. TCRdb re-called the 5' RACE reads; one entry per CDR3 protein, DNA not given. The table for this sample gives about 440,000 distinct CDR3 sequences. The specimen sequenced was blood. The receptors shown here come from a human donor with ulcerative colitis or Crohn's disease, or a healthy co-twin of an affected twin (not recorded which).

This sequence joins TRBV5-1 and TRBJ2-1. CDR1 and CDR2 from the germline V gene are SGHRS and YFSETQ. The CDR3 has 11 amino acids. This chain's CDR3 is CASKLYNEQFF.

This CDR3 reads CASSYGEGLFF. V and J are TRBV6-6 and TRBJ1-4. The CDR3 has 11 amino acids. Germline V gene lookup returns CDR1 MNHNY and CDR2 SVGAGI (reference sequence).

V usage is TRBV20-1 and J usage is TRBJ2-5; the TRBD2 assignment by TCRdb is unverifiable without DNA. The CDR3 is 16 residues long. Germline lookup yields CDR1 DFQATT and CDR2 SNEGSKA (reference sequence). CDR3 residues: CSASSVGLAKQETQYF.

V and J are TRBV7-2 and TRBJ2-1; the D call of TRBD2 rests on TCRdb alone, since no DNA is present to check it. The CDR3 has 16 amino acids. Germline V gene data show CDR1 as SGHTA and CDR2 as FQGNSA. The CDR3 sequence: CASSLNSGNGHNEQFF.

The V call is TRBV20-1, the J call TRBJ2-7; TCRdb designates TRBD1, a call that cannot be tested without DNA. The CDR3 contains 12 residues. Germline lookup yields CDR1 DFQATT and CDR2 SNEGSKA (reference sequence). CDR3 region: CSVAGRNYEQYF.

This chain connects TRBV12-5 to TRBJ1-1. Germline V gene data show CDR1 as LGHNT and CDR2 as FRNRAP. The CDR3 spans 13 residues. CDR3 loop: CASGLKENTEAFF.

V gene TRBV5-8 combines with J gene TRBJ2-3. Germline assignment: CDR1 SGHTS and CDR2 YDEGEE. The CDR3 totals 12 residues. CDR3 in amino acids: CASRVGTDTQYF.

The rearrangement links TRBV7-2 to TRBJ2-1. CDR1 is SGHTA and CDR2 is FQGNSA in the germline V gene. CDR3 length: 14 amino acids. CDR3 residues: CASSQAGRYNEQFF.

The chain couples TRBV27 to TRBJ2-2; TCRdb selects TRBD2, and the lack of DNA leaves this call unchecked. CDR3 length: 15 amino acids. Germline V gene sequence: CDR1 MNHEY, CDR2 SMNVEV (reference sequence). The CDR3 is CASSLRGIHAGELFF.

The chain is built from TRBV20-1 and TRBJ2-1; TCRdb proposes TRBD1, but this gene call is untestable without DNA. This CDR3 has 16 residues. Germline CDR1 DFQATT, CDR2 SNEGSKA (reference sequence). CDR3 region: CSARKPTRPDPNEQFF.

The V and J genes are TRBV19 and TRBJ2-6. This CDR3 comprises 15 residues. Germline CDR1 reads LNHDA; CDR2 reads SQIVND (reference sequence). The CDR3 reads CASSVTGPGANVLTF.

The chain links TRBV29-1 to TRBJ1-5; TCRdb picks TRBD1, but there is no DNA to check that call. The CDR3 length is 14 residues. Germline V CDR1 and CDR2: SQVTM, ANQGSEA. The CDR3 spells CSVVKGDSNQPQHF.

The J gene is TRBJ2-3, the V gene TRBV10-3. The germline CDR1 and CDR2 sequences are ENHRY and SYGVKD. The CDR3 runs to 11 residues. The CDR3 region is CAISAADTQYF.

The CDR3: CAISDGSGTSLQFF. The chain carries TRBV10-3 and TRBJ2-1; lacking DNA, the TRBD2 call made by TCRdb goes unchecked. Germline CDR1 ENHRY, CDR2 SYGVKD. The CDR3 is 14 amino acids.

This rearrangement joins TRBV20-1 to TRBJ2-3; the TRBD2 assignment by TCRdb is unverifiable without DNA. The CDR3 loop spans 11 amino acids. Per germline, CDR1 DFQATT and CDR2 SNEGSKA (reference sequence). The CDR3 reads CSPQEADTQYF.

The chain couples TRBV6-1 to TRBJ2-4. This CDR3 region has 13 residues. Per germline, CDR1 MNHNS and CDR2 SASEGT. The CDR3 loop is CASSFTFKDIQYF.

The CDR3: CASSLGDTEAYEQYF. The rearrangement links TRBV5-1 to TRBJ2-7; TCRdb indicates TRBD1, and absent DNA this call remains unverified. The CDR3 consists of 15 residues. CDR1 and CDR2 (germline): SGHRS, YFSETQ. The whole variable domain, remainder taken from reference TRBV5-1 and TRBJ2-7, is KAGVTQTPRYLIKTRGQQVTLSCSPISGHRSVSWYQQTPGQGLQFLFEYFSETQRNKGNFPGRFSGRQFSNSRSEMNVSTLELGDSALYLCASSLGDTEAYEQYFGPGTRLTVT.

This chain connects TRBV29-1 to TRBJ2-1; the TCRdb call, TRBD2, lacks DNA for checking. The length of the CDR3 is 12 residues. The germline V gene has CDR1 SQVTM and CDR2 ANQGSEA. CDR3 sequence: CSVGGNGNEQFF.

The chain is built from TRBV7-9 and TRBJ2-3; TCRdb calls TRBD1, which cannot be checked without DNA. CDR1 SEHNR and CDR2 FQNEAQ come from the germline V gene (reference sequence). The CDR3 sequence is 14 residues long. The CDR3 loop reads CASSPGTHPRTQYF.

V is TRBV9 and J is TRBJ2-5; no DNA is available, so the TRBD1 call from TCRdb remains unchecked. This CDR3 spans 14 amino acids. CDR1 and CDR2 from the germline V gene are SGDLS and YYNGEE. CDR3 residues: CASSVGRRGETQYF.

This chain links TRBV10-3 with TRBJ2-5; TCRdb returns TRBD2, unconfirmable since there is no DNA. The germline V gene has CDR1 ENHRY and CDR2 SYGVKD. There are 15 residues in the CDR3. CDR3 sequence reads: CAISEISGSQETQYF.

V usage is TRBV7-6 and J usage is TRBJ1-1; TCRdb indicates TRBD1, and absent DNA this call remains unverified. From germline, CDR1 is SGHVS and CDR2 FNYEAQ. The length of the CDR3 is 15 residues. The CDR3 here is CASTLPPTPNTEAFF.

The J gene is TRBJ2-1, the V gene TRBV7-9; TCRdb designates TRBD2, a call that cannot be tested without DNA. CDR1 is SEHNR, CDR2 FQNEAQ, per germline (reference sequence). The CDR3 totals 13 residues. The CDR3 loop reads CASSLGPLNEQFF.

The genes are TRBV4-1 and TRBJ2-1; TCRdb gives TRBD2 as the D gene, but with no DNA this cannot be confirmed. There are 19 residues in the CDR3. Germline V CDR1 and CDR2: MGHRA, YSYEKL. The CDR3 here is CASSQESGWRGGINNEQFF.

The chain carries TRBV27 and TRBJ2-7; the TRBD1 assignment by TCRdb is unverifiable without DNA. The CDR3 totals 14 residues. Germline loops: CDR1 MNHEY, CDR2 SMNVEV (reference sequence). This CDR3 is CASSPLPGGNEQYF.